The entry below describes one T cell receptor (beta chain). The sample originates from a study of blood T cell repertoires in COVID-19. Sequencing used immunoSEQ multiplex PCR; TCRdb keeps in-frame clones, though not all of them. The sample consists of around 150,000 clones, around four fifths of them appearing once. The germline V and J ends were trimmed by 0 bases and 2 bases, with 10 bases remaining between them. The CDR3 consists of 15 residues. CDR1 and CDR2 (germline): MNHNS, SASEGT. The source of this sequence is a woman aged 55 to 70 who had recovered from COVID-19. V and J are TRBV6-1 and TRBJ1-1; no clear D gene. The source material was PBMCs or T cells enriched from blood (not recorded which). The DNA for the CDR3 is TGTGCCAGCAGTGAAGCGCGATGGGCCAACACTGAAGCTTTCTTT. Its translation is CASSEARWANTEAFF.